This TCR beta chain was sequenced in a study of T cell changes during pregnancy in multiple sclerosis. The method was immunoSEQ multiplex PCR; TCRdb's version includes in-frame clones alone and lacks a portion of them. The profile shows 33,000 or so clones, roughly nine tenths of them singletons. This CDR3 is 15 amino acids long. CDR1 and CDR2 from the germline V gene are MGHRA and YSYEKL. Trimming pared 5 bases from V and 7 bases from J, leaving 21 bases between. The chain combines TRBV4-1 with TRBJ2-7; weak D call: TRBD2 (7 bases). The source of this sequence is a female donor in good health, enrolled as a control in a pregnancy study. The source material was peripheral blood, sampled in the third trimester of pregnancy. The CDR3 coding sequence is TGCGCCAGCAGCGTCCGGACTAGGGGGAAAGAGGAGCAGTACTTC. This sequence encodes CASSVRTRGKEEQYF.